A single sample gave rise to the 22 T cell receptor beta chains below, sequenced in a study of cytomegalovirus exposure and HLA in healthy donors. The primer mix had 60 Vbeta and 13 Jbeta primers. Profiling relied on immunoSEQ multiplex PCR, and the TCRdb table lists in-frame clones only, not all of them. The table shows fewer than 200,000 clones, with 87% occurring only once. Sample: PBMCs. Receptors originate from a woman in her twenties or thirties in good health and CMV-seronegative.

V and J are TRBV9 and TRBJ2-1, with 9 bases fitting TRBD2. The CDR3 is 19 amino acids. V trimming: 0 bases; J trimming: 6 bases; junction bases outside the gene matches: 16. The germline CDR1 and CDR2 sequences are SGDLS and YYNGEE. The CDR3 protein is CASSVGGGTGTSSGNEQFF. The CDR3 bases are TGTGCCAGCAGCGTAGGGGGGGGAACCGGGACTAGCTCGGGCAATGAGCAGTTCTTC. The entire variable domain, with the rest obtained from reference TRBV9 and TRBJ2-1, is as follows: DSGVTQTPKHLITATGQRVTLRCSPRSGDLSVYWYQQSLDQGLQFLIQYYNGEERAKGNILERFSAQQFPDLHSELNLSSLELGDSALYFCASSVGGGTGTSSGNEQFFGPGTRLTVL.

The CDR3 region is CASSYISPLNEQFF. CDR3 DNA sequence: TGTGCCAGCAGTTACATCTCCCCCCTCAATGAGCAGTTCTTC. V usage is TRBV6-5 and J usage is TRBJ2-1, with D uncertain. Between the trimmed V and J ends, which lost 2 bases and 6 bases, there was a span of 11 bases. This CDR3 is built from 14 residues. The germline CDR1 and CDR2 sequences are MNHEY and SVGAGI.

The V call is TRBV27, the J call TRBJ2-1; 7 nucleotides align to TRBD1. Losses at the gene ends were 11 bases for V and 4 bases for J; bases not matched to a gene: 8. The germline V gene encodes CDR1 MNHEY and CDR2 SMNVEV (reference sequence). The CDR3 length is 13 residues. This CDR3 reads CAAWGTAYNEQFF. CDR3 bases: TGTGCCGCCTGGGGGACAGCTTACAATGAGCAGTTCTTC.

This clone has only a few counts. The genes are TRBV29-1 and TRBJ2-7; 8 positions match TRBD1. Germline assignment: CDR1 SQVTM and CDR2 ANQGSEA. The CDR3 runs 14 residues. Trimming at V came to 0 bases and at J to 0 bases, leaving 1 base not matched to a gene. The CDR3 DNA reads as TGCAGCGTTGAAGATGGGACAGGCTCCTACGAGCAGTACTTC. As protein: CSVEDGTGSYEQYF.

The rearrangement links TRBV4-1 to TRBJ2-1, with 7 bases aligning to TRBD2. V lost 0 bases and J lost 3; bases outside the gene matches: 8. Germline CDR1 reads MGHRA; CDR2 reads YSYEKL. The CDR3 is 17 residues long. The CDR3 coding sequence is TGCGCCAGCAGCCAAGATCTAGGCCCGGGGGGCTACAATGAGCAGTTCTTC. It encodes CASSQDLGPGGYNEQFF.

This chain links TRBV5-6 with TRBJ2-7; D might be TRBD2 (5 bases). The CDR3 spans 14 residues. V dropped 3 bases and J dropped 0 bases, with 10 bases sitting between them. CDR1 is SGHDT and CDR2 is YYEEEE in the germline V gene. The CDR3, as DNA: TGTGCCAGCAGCTCGGTAGGGAGCTCCTACGAGCAGTACTTC. Translation gives CASSSVGSSYEQYF.

The chain couples TRBV5-1 to TRBJ2-2; TRBD2 matches 13 bases. The CDR3 loop spans 16 amino acids. Germline V CDR1 and CDR2: SGHRS, YFSETQ. With 0 bases clipped from V and 5 bases from J, the junction kept 1 base outside the gene matches. DNA of the CDR3: TGCGCCAGCAGCTTGGTACTAGCGGGAGGGACCGGGGAGCTGTTTTTT. This translates into CASSLVLAGGTGELFF. The full variable domain, completed using reference TRBV5-1 and TRBJ2-2, is KAGVTQTPRYLIKTRGQQVTLSCSPISGHRSVSWYQQTPGQGLQFLFEYFSETQRNKGNFPGRFSGRQFSNSRSEMNVSTLELGDSALYLCASSLVLAGGTGELFFGEGSRLTVL.

The V call is TRBV18, the J call TRBJ2-7; 8 bases align to TRBD1. Germline CDR1 and CDR2: KGHSH and LQKENI. The CDR3 consists of 14 residues. After removal of 0 bases from V and 4 bases from J, the junction contained 2 bases not matched to a gene. In DNA, the CDR3 is TGTGCCAGCTCACCACCGGACAGGGATTACGAGCAGTACTTC. Its translation is CASSPPDRDYEQYF. The full variable domain, its missing parts supplied by reference TRBV18 and TRBJ2-7, is NAGVMQNPRHLVRRRGQEARLRCSPMKGHSHVYWYRQLPEEGLKFMVYLQKENIIDESGMPKERFSAEFPKEGPSILRIQQVVRGDSAAYFCASSPPDRDYEQYFGPGTRLTVT.

This clone is a singleton in its sample. The chain combines TRBV21-1 with TRBJ2-7; TRBD1, the D gene given by the table, was not confirmed from the DNA. TRBV21-1 is labeled a pseudogene. The CDR3 loop spans 14 amino acids. CDR3: CASRRTEDPYEQYF. CDR3 DNA: TGTGCCAGCAGGAGGACAGAGGATCCCTACGAGCAGTACTTC.

V and J are TRBV28 and TRBJ2-3, with 14 bases that match TRBD2. The CDR3 contains 20 residues. CDR1 and CDR2 (germline): MDHEN, SYDVKM. The junction had 14 bases not matched to a gene; V was cut back by 5 bases and J by 1 base. The CDR3 is CASSLPGLAGVGVRTDTQYF. CDR3 coding DNA: TGTGCCAGCAGTCTGCCGGGACTAGCGGGAGTGGGGGTTCGCACAGATACGCAGTATTTT.

The V and J genes are TRBV9 and TRBJ2-5; TRBD2 is a possible D gene (5 bases). Germline V gene lookup returns CDR1 SGDLS and CDR2 YYNGEE. Trimming shortened V by 0 bases and J by 5 bases, and 8 bases separated the two germline ends. The CDR3 consists of 13 residues. The CDR3 DNA reads TGTGCCAGCAGCGTAGCTAGCCCTGAGACCCAGTACTTC. Translation: CASSVASPETQYF.

The J gene is TRBJ2-5, the V gene TRBV12-5, with D maybe TRBD1 (6 bases). CDR1 and CDR2 (germline): LGHNT, FRNRAP. The CDR3 loop spans 14 amino acids. V lost 1 base and J 1 base, leaving 7 bases between the germline ends. CDR3 sequence reads: CASGLGQAQETQYF. The CDR3, as DNA: TGTGCTAGTGGTTTGGGACAGGCCCAAGAGACCCAGTACTTC.

This clone appeared a few times. V and J are TRBV7-6 and TRBJ1-5; D perhaps matches TRBD1 (6 bases). The CDR3 loop spans 13 amino acids. Trimming removed 9 bases from V and 6 bases from J, with 15 bases in between. Germline V gene sequence: CDR1 SGHVS, CDR2 FNYEAQ. The CDR3 protein is CARPEGGSQPQHF. The CDR3 DNA follows: TGTGCCAGGCCAGAAGGGGGAAGTCAGCCCCAGCATTTT.

The rearrangement joins TRBV2 to TRBJ1-2; TRBD1 might be the D (5 bases). Germline V gene sequence: CDR1 SNHLY, CDR2 FYNNEI. This CDR3 region has 15 residues. Trimming removed 7 bases from V and 1 base from J, with 16 bases in between. The CDR3 DNA is TGTGCCAGCAAGGTTGTAGGGGCAGATAACTATGGCTACACCTTC. Its protein is CASKVVGADNYGYTF.

V and J are TRBV19 and TRBJ1-4, with D possibly matching TRBD1 (5 bases). Germline V gene sequence: CDR1 LNHDA, CDR2 SQIVND (reference sequence). The germline V and J ends were trimmed by 4 bases and 4 bases, with 13 bases remaining between them. The CDR3 consists of 15 residues. CDR3 sequence: CASSTKGLGNEKLFF. CDR3 bases: TGTGCCAGTAGTACGAAGGGGCTCGGTAATGAAAAACTGTTTTTT.

The CDR3 sequence: CASSVDPTGGNYGYTF. In nucleotides, the CDR3 is TGTGCCAGCAGCGTCGACCCTACAGGGGGCAACTATGGCTACACCTTC. The rearrangement uses TRBV9 and TRBJ1-2; 9 bases align to TRBD1. J lost 2 bases, V lost 2 bases, and 7 bases had no gene match. Germline-derived CDR1 and CDR2 are SGDLS and YYNGEE. The CDR3 covers 16 residues.

The rearrangement uses TRBV12-5 and TRBJ2-5; 8 bases fit TRBD1. V was clipped by 6 bases and J by 3 bases; unmatched bases: 6. Germline V lookup: CDR1 LGHNT, CDR2 FRNRAP. This CDR3 is built from 14 residues. The CDR3 loop is CASGSPGQEETQYF. The CDR3 coding sequence is TGTGCTAGTGGGTCCCCGGGACAGGAAGAGACCCAGTACTTC.

This clone turned up a few times. V is TRBV7-2 and J is TRBJ2-7, with 8 bases lining up with TRBD1. CDR1 SGHTA and CDR2 FQGNSA come from the germline V gene. CDR3 size: 14 residues. The V gene end was trimmed by 5 bases and the J gene end by 1 base; junction bases not matched to a gene: 4. CDR3 bases: TGTGCCAGCAGCACACGACAGGGGTCCTACGAGCAGTACTTC. Its protein is CASSTRQGSYEQYF.

With regard to this clone: This CDR3 is also generated by other DNA sequences in the sample. The CDR3 bases are TGTGCCAGCTCACCACCGCAGGGTAGCAATCAGCCCCAGCATTTT. Translating it yields CASSPPQGSNQPQHF. The chain uses TRBV18 and TRBJ1-5, with D possibly matching TRBD1 (5 bases). The V end was cut by 0 bases, the J end by 0 bases, with 6 bases between. CDR1 is KGHSH, CDR2 LQKENI, per germline. CDR3 size: 15 residues.

The chain uses TRBV28 and TRBJ1-5, with 8 bases matching TRBD1. The CDR3 runs 16 residues. Germline V gives CDR1 MDHEN, CDR2 SYDVKM. With 4 bases clipped from V and 7 bases from J, the junction kept 12 bases outside the gene matches. CDR3 bases: TGTGCCAGCAGTTCGCCCTCAGGGCAGGGGGCGCAGCCCCAGCATTTT. Amino acid sequence: CASSSPSGQGAQPQHF.

The gene calls are TRBV6-4 and TRBJ1-2, with 9 bases aligning to TRBD1. There are 14 residues in the CDR3. Germline assignment: CDR1 MRHNA and CDR2 SNTAGT. The ends lost 6 bases at V and 4 bases at J; junction bases unmatched: 6. CDR3 sequence (DNA): TGTGCCAGCAGACAGGGACAGGGTGTCTATGGCTACACCTTC. Translating gives CASRQGQGVYGYTF.

The V call is TRBV7-3, the J call TRBJ2-5, with a possible D match to TRBD1 (5 bases). The CDR3 extends over 14 amino acids. V was clipped by 5 bases and J by 2 bases, with 12 bases between them. Germline values: CDR1 SGHTA, CDR2 FQGTGA. The CDR3 reads CASSPRGSQETQYF. CDR3 nucleotide sequence: TGTGCCAGCAGCCCAAGGGGTTCACAAGAGACCCAGTACTTC.